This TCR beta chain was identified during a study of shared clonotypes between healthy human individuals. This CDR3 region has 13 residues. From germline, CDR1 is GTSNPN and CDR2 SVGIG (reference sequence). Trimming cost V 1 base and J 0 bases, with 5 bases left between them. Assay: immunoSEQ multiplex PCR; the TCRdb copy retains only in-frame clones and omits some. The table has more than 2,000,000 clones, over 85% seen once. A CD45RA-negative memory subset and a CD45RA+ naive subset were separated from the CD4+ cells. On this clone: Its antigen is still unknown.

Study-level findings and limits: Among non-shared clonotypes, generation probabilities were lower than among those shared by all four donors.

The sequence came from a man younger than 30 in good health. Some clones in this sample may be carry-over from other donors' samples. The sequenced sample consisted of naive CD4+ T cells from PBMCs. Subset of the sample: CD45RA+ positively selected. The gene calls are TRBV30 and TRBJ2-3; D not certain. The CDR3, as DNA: TGTGCCTGGAGTGACAGTAGCACAGATACGCAGTATTTT. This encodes CAWSDSSTDTQYF.